This TCR beta chain was sequenced in a study of metastatic and nonmetastatic thyroid tumors (dated by TCRdb to about 2020). With respect to the entire study: The researchers compared repertoires between peripheral blood samples and tumor or nodule tissue samples from patients with malignant or benign thyroid disease. What the study reported, not specific to this receptor: In both blood and tumor samples, malignant tumors were reported to have significantly higher TCR beta diversity than benign nodules.

To note about this clone: Which antigen it targets is not known. Per-base qualities were not stored, and no clone one base away is much larger.

The germline V gene (reference sequence) yields SGHAT for CDR1 and FQDESV for CDR2. The CDR3 starts with the cysteine, ends with the phenylalanine, and has 16 residues. Just CDR3 DNA is preserved here, 48 bases in frame from base 1. Germline trimming amounts to 5 bases on V and 7 bases on J, with 11 as the count of junction bases outside the gene matches. No treatment had been received by any patient before thyroid surgery. Using T-cell receptor beta sequencing, the study looked back at clinical samples from patients collected from the early 2010s to the late 2010s. Library preparation was by PCR. Sequencing was performed on an Illumina HiSeq 4000. High-throughput sequencing was used to profile the TCR beta-chain CDR3 region of each patient. The paper's data handling went like this. A classifier to discriminate distant-metastatic papillary thyroid cancer patients was built from CDR3 differences across clinicopathological groups. To measure repertoire diversity the researchers used the Shannon index, while the Morisita-Horn index served to gauge how similar the tumor and blood repertoires were. TCRdb passed the public sequencing reads through fastp at Q25 and MiXCR, retaining productive beta sequences. TCRdb's processing, not the authors', yielded these V and J calls. The sample includes about 20,000 clones, with approximately 15% observed a single time. The ten biggest clones cover about 10% of the sample.

The sequence links TRBV11-1 to TRBJ2-2; the central 9 bases match TRBD2. The sample comprised tumor tissue. The source of this sequence is a female donor with papillary thyroid cancer or a benign thyroid nodule (not recorded which). Some clones in this sample may be carry-over from other donors' samples. The CDR3 region reads CASSRYGGRGYGELFF. The DNA reads as follows: TGTGCCAGCAGCCGATACGGCGGGAGGGGATACGGGGAGCTGTTTTTT.